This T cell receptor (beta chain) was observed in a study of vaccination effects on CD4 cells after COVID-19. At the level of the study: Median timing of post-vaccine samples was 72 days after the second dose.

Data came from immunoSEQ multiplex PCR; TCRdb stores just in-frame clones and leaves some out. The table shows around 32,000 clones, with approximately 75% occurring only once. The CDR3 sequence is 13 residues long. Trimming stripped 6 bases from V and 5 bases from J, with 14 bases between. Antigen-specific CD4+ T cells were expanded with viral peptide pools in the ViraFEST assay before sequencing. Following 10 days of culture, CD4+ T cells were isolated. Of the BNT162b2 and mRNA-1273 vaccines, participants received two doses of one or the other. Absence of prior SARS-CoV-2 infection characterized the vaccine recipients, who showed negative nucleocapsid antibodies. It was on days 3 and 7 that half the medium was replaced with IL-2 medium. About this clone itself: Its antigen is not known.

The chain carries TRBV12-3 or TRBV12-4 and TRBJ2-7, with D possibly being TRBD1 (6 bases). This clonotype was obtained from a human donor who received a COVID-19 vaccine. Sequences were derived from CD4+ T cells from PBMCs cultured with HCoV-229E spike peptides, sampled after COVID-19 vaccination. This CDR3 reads CASRYSGVNEQYF. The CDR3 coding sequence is TGTGCCAGCAGATATTCAGGGGTTAACGAGCAGTACTTC.